Here is one T cell receptor (beta chain) with its context. The sample comes from a study of T cells of healthy individuals. This CDR3 comprises 13 residues. Between the trimmed V and J ends, which lost 3 bases and 1 base, there was a span of 6 bases. In germline, CDR1 is MDHEN, CDR2 SYDVKM. TCRdb re-derived calls from the 5' RACE reads in MiXCR, one entry per CDR3 protein. The sample has approximately 100,000 distinct CDR3 sequences, 15% to 20% seen once. The clonotype was recovered from a human donor in good health. The rearrangement joins TRBV28 to TRBJ1-2, with no clear D. DNA of the CDR3: TGTGCCAGCAGTTTGTCGTTTAACTATGGCTACACCTTC. Translating it yields CASSLSFNYGYTF.